These 9 T cell receptor beta chains share one sample of origin, sequenced in a study of spatial heterogeneity in lung cancer. Regarding the study as a whole: Tracking of tumor mutation counts was seen in expanded intratumoral alpha and beta TCR counts.

Time point reported: sample taken at primary tumor resection. TCRdb redid the calling of the 5' RACE reads with MiXCR, one entry per CDR3 protein. The sample holds fewer than 15,000 distinct CDR3 sequences, approximately 3% seen once. For these TCRs, the target antigens are not known. This specimen consisted of lung tumor tissue, obtained at surgery. These receptors came from a male donor with early-stage non-small cell lung cancer.

Many counts were recorded for this clonotype. CDR3 protein: CAWTRDSGNTIYF. The CDR3 region has the DNA TGTGCCTGGACAAGGGACTCTGGAAACACCATATATTTT. This chain links TRBV30 with TRBJ1-3; the D is unclear. Trimming shortened V by 4 bases and J by 0 bases, and 7 bases separated the two germline ends. Per germline, CDR1 GTSNPN and CDR2 SVGIG (reference sequence). The CDR3 contains 13 residues.

This clonotype was found many times. The V call is TRBV28, the J call TRBJ1-1; D possibly corresponds to TRBD1 (5 bases). Between the trimmed V and J ends, which lost 6 bases and 0 bases, there was a span of 17 bases. Looked up from germline, CDR1 is MDHEN and CDR2 is SYDVKM. The CDR3 runs 16 residues. The CDR3 reads CASRLFLRGMNTEAFF. In DNA form, the CDR3 reads TGTGCCAGCAGGTTGTTCCTCCGGGGGATGAACACTGAAGCTTTCTTT.

Many counts were recorded for this clonotype. The chain employs TRBV12-3 or TRBV12-4 and TRBJ1-6; D gene uncertain. V lost 6 bases and J lost 7, with 16 bases in between. The CDR3 covers 15 residues. CDR3 region: CASRVGGRPNSPLHF. The CDR3, as DNA: TGTGCCAGCAGAGTAGGAGGCCGCCCCAATTCACCCCTCCACTTT.

The table lists this clonotype with many counts. J is TRBJ2-1 and V is TRBV3-1, with D perhaps matching TRBD2 (6 bases). Germline V gene sequence: CDR1 LGHDT, CDR2 YNNKEL (reference sequence). V gave up 1 base and J gave up 4 bases, with 14 bases separating them. This CDR3 region has 16 residues. CDR3 coding DNA: TGTGCCAGCAGCCAAGCCGGGACTCTCCAATACAATGAGCAGTTCTTC. This encodes CASSQAGTLQYNEQFF.

This clonotype was seen ten or more times. This sequence joins TRBV6-5 and TRBJ1-1; perhaps TRBD1 as D (5 bases). Trimming pared 2 bases from V and 0 bases from J, leaving 13 bases between. Germline CDR1 reads MNHEY; CDR2 reads SVGAGI. The CDR3 is made up of 16 amino acids. Here the CDR3 DNA reads TGTGCCAGCAGTTACCGGGGGGGGTCCTTGAACACTGAAGCTTTCTTT. Protein: CASSYRGGSLNTEAFF.

This clonotype was picked up many times. The chain joins TRBV4-3 to TRBJ1-3; the D is unclear. There are 16 residues in the CDR3. Germline lookup yields CDR1 LGHNA and CDR2 YSLEER. The germline V and J ends were trimmed by 0 bases and 0 bases, with 9 bases remaining between them. The DNA for the CDR3 is TGCGCCAGCAGCCAAGATCCAGGCGCCTCTGGAAACACCATATATTTT. Amino acids: CASSQDPGASGNTIYF.

This clonotype has a count of ten or more. V is TRBV5-1 and J is TRBJ2-1; D gene unclear. With 5 bases removed from V and 5 bases from J, the gap between germline ends came to 11 bases. Germline V gives CDR1 SGHRS, CDR2 YFSETQ. The CDR3 contains 13 residues. DNA of the CDR3: TGCGCCAGCAGACCCCTCCCCAACAATGAGCAGTTCTTC. The encoded protein is CASRPLPNNEQFF.

Many counts were recorded for this clonotype. This chain joins TRBV20-1 and TRBJ1-3; D possibly corresponds to TRBD1 (5 bases). V shed 5 bases and J shed 0 bases, with 17 bases lying between them. From germline, CDR1 is DFQATT and CDR2 SNEGSKA (reference sequence). CDR3 length: 16 amino acids. In DNA, the CDR3 is TGCAGTGCTTCTTCGTCGGGGGGGTTCTCTGGAAACACCATATATTTT. Amino acids: CSASSSGGFSGNTIYF.

This clonotype has a count of ten or more. The CDR3 DNA sequence: TGTGCCAGCAGTTACTCGACAGGGTCGGGGGCCAACGTCCTGACTTTC. Translating gives CASSYSTGSGANVLTF. The chain links TRBV6-2 or TRBV6-3 to TRBJ2-6; 7 positions agree with TRBD1. Trimming took 0 bases from V and 4 from J; bases not matched to a gene: 3. CDR1 MNHEY and CDR2 SVGEGT come from the germline V gene. This CDR3 contains 16 residues.